This TCR beta chain came from a study of blood T cell repertoires in COVID-19. About the study: COVID-19 samples from acute and convalescent phases originated in the United States, Italy and Spain. PBMCs, B-cell-depleted T cells, or T cells provided the cDNA or gDNA that made up the material.

This clone was seen a handful of times. V lost 3 bases and J lost 0; bases outside the gene matches: 3. The germline V gene has CDR1 MGHRA and CDR2 YSYEKL. The CDR3 has 15 residues. As originally analysed: Quantification of nucleated cells was approximated via reference gene primer amplification. Sequencing was performed with immunoSEQ multiplex PCR; in TCRdb, only in-frame clones are kept and a portion is missing. For V, J and clone size, that table is used; D and trimming come from the DNA. The sample records roughly 250,000 clones, 65% to 90% being singletons. Input material: peripheral blood. The receptor was isolated from a woman between 65 and 79 years old with acute or convalescent COVID-19. The genes are TRBV4-1 and TRBJ2-7, with 9 bases identical to TRBD2. The CDR3 DNA sequence: TGCGCCAGCAGCCATAGCGGGGGCTTCTCCTACGAGCAGTACTTC. Residues: CASSHSGGFSYEQYF.